This TCR beta chain was identified in a study of PD-L1 blockade in urothelial cancer. Time point defined: pretreatment peripheral blood. Locally advanced or metastatic urothelial carcinoma affected the patients. Clones were sequenced by immunoSEQ multiplex PCR, and TCRdb holds only the in-frame ones, with some missing. The data show tens of thousands of clones, with more than 75% seen just once and approximately 15% held by the top ten. Germline V gives CDR1 LNHDA, CDR2 SQIVND (reference sequence). With V trimmed by 0 bases and J by 2 bases, 4 bases remained unmatched. The CDR3 is 15 amino acids. The input for sequencing was PBMCs, taken around atezolizumab (anti-PD-L1) treatment. This clonotype originated in a man between 60 and 75 years old with urothelial cancer. This chain joins TRBV19 and TRBJ2-7; 7 bases agree with TRBD1. CDR3 sequence (DNA): TGTGCCAGTAGTATAGATCGACAGGGCCCCTACGAGCAGTACTTC. Amino acids: CASSIDRQGPYEQYF.